This is a list of T cell receptor beta chains from one sample in a study of blood T cell repertoires in COVID-19. Some clones are missing from TCRdb's copy, which holds only in-frame ones; the method was immunoSEQ multiplex PCR. The data show 55,000 to 75,000 clones, with around four fifths seen just once and approximately 20% held by the top ten. Sequencing used peripheral blood. Receptors were obtained from a man aged 60-69 years with acute or convalescent COVID-19. Both conserved end residues are part of each CDR3. A D gene is named only where the DNA matches it firmly. Size values are once, few and many counts, or a class for expanded clones, and some rows have none.

d_call j_call v_call clone_size cdr3_aa
. TRBJ2-7 TRBV19 few CASSEQGIGEQYF
. TRBJ1-3 TRBV5-1 once CASSLAVTQSIYF
. TRBJ1-2 TRBV19 once CASTPPGRVDGYTF
. TRBJ1-1 TRBV7-3 . CASSLRGGTEAFF
TRBD1 TRBJ2-1 TRBV7-8 . CASSIQGKYNEQFF
TRBD2 TRBJ2-5 TRBV9 . CASSVAPSGGARETQYF
. TRBJ2-1 TRBV13 . CASSSPEVPYNEQFF
. TRBJ1-2 TRBV10-2 . CASSEQGRDYGYTF
. TRBJ2-3 TRBV7-2 . CASSLLSDTQYF
. TRBJ1-6 TRBV6-5 once CASSHVNSPLHF
. TRBJ2-7 TRBV6-5 . CASSYRGSSAYEQYF
TRBD1 TRBJ2-2 TRBV14 . CASSQVGTGKVTGELFF
. TRBJ2-6 TRBV7-6 few CASSPDTSAGANVLTF
TRBD1 TRBJ1-2 TRBV4-1 . CASTQGAGNYGYTF
. TRBJ2-7 TRBV28 . CASSFSLAGTYEQYF
. TRBJ2-7 TRBV27 . CASSRGAESSYEQYF
. TRBJ2-1 TRBV6-5 once CASSPLEQFF
TRBD1 TRBJ1-4 TRBV27 . CASGGQGNEKLFF
TRBD2 TRBJ2-1 TRBV7-8 . CASSLGGRAAYNEQFF
TRBD2 TRBJ2-5 TRBV24-1 . CATSDTTSGGRRETQYF
TRBD2 TRBJ2-2 TRBV28 . CATGLPNTGELFF
TRBD2 TRBJ2-3 TRBV24-1 . CATSDRRITLAGGPNDIKGTQYF
TRBD1 TRBJ1-1 TRBV11-2 . CASSLSSSGTGDTEAFF
. TRBJ2-3 TRBV11-3 . CASSRDRPGQLGDTQYF
. TRBJ1-1 TRBV5-1 . CASSLSTGNTEAFF
TRBD2 TRBJ2-1 TRBV18 . CASSVIAGGRNEQFF
TRBD1 TRBJ2-2 TRBV9 . CASSERQGDTGELFF
TRBD1 TRBJ1-3 TRBV2 . CASSDRDRGGNTIYF